This is a list of T cell receptor beta chains from one sample in a study of regulatory T cells in long-lasting Graves disease. TCRdb re-derived calls from the multiplex PCR reads in MiXCR, one entry per CDR3 protein. The sample lists over 450,000 distinct CDR3 sequences, about 12% occurring once. The same sample was also used in a study of T cells in Graves' hyperthyroidism and ophthalmopathy.

The source material was peripheral blood mononuclear cells (PBMCs), sampled at new diagnosis, from a patient treated with antithyroid drugs. The receptors originated from a woman in her 30s with Graves disease. Each CDR3 is given with its conserved first and last residue. D genes are given only for firm matches. The listing skips clone size in some rows; elsewhere it reads once, few, many or a size class.

d_gene: .
v_gene: TRBV7-3
abundance: few
j_gene: TRBJ2-1
CDR3aa: CASSSGGQPDEQFF
CDR3nt: TGTGCCAGCAGCTCAGGGGGGCAGCCCGATGAGCAGTTCTTC

d_gene: TRBD1
v_gene: TRBV29-1
abundance: few
j_gene: TRBJ2-7
CDR3aa: CSVPGTGHEQYF
CDR3nt: TGCAGCGTCCCCGGGACAGGACACGAGCAGTACTTC

d_gene: TRBD2
v_gene: TRBV28
abundance: many
j_gene: TRBJ2-3
CDR3aa: CASSKLAGGPGTDTQYF
CDR3nt: TGTGCCAGCAGTAAGCTAGCGGGAGGGCCCGGCACAGATACGCAGTATTTT

d_gene: .
v_gene: TRBV30
abundance: many
j_gene: TRBJ2-6
CDR3aa: CAWSGVLRANVLTF
CDR3nt: TGTGCCTGGAGTGGGGTTTTGAGGGCCAACGTCCTGACTTTC

d_gene: .
v_gene: TRBV5-6
abundance: many
j_gene: TRBJ1-4
CDR3aa: CASSSYPQFNEKLFF
CDR3nt: TGTGCCAGCAGCTCGTATCCACAGTTTAATGAAAAACTGTTTTTT

d_gene: TRBD1
v_gene: TRBV24-1
abundance: few
j_gene: TRBJ2-1
CDR3aa: CATSQRDRGQNGQFF
CDR3nt: TGTGCCACCAGTCAGAGGGACAGGGGGCAGAATGGGCAGTTCTTC

d_gene: .
v_gene: TRBV9
abundance: .
j_gene: TRBJ2-1
CDR3aa: CASSVAVGTPSYNEQFF
CDR3nt: TGTGCCAGCAGCGTGGCGGTGGGTACCCCCTCCTACAATGAGCAGTTCTTC

d_gene: .
v_gene: TRBV20-1
abundance: many
j_gene: TRBJ1-1
CDR3aa: CSASDNRDMNTEAFF
CDR3nt: TGCAGTGCTAGCGACAACAGGGACATGAACACTGAAGCTTTCTTT

d_gene: TRBD1
v_gene: TRBV20-1
abundance: .
j_gene: TRBJ1-2
CDR3aa: CSARYSQGGYGYTF
CDR3nt: TGCAGTGCTAGATACTCACAGGGGGGCTATGGCTACACCTTC

d_gene: .
v_gene: TRBV20-1
abundance: many
j_gene: TRBJ2-3
CDR3aa: CSAIGVGRTDTQYF
CDR3nt: TGCAGTGCAATAGGAGTAGGGCGGACAGATACGCAGTATTTT

d_gene: .
v_gene: TRBV15
abundance: many
j_gene: TRBJ1-5
CDR3aa: CATSSGGNQPQHF
CDR3nt: TGTGCCACCAGCAGTGGGGGCAATCAGCCCCAGCATTTT

d_gene: .
v_gene: TRBV2
abundance: .
j_gene: TRBJ1-2
CDR3aa: CASSLFGPSGYTF
CDR3nt: TGTGCCAGCAGCTTGTTCGGGCCGAGTGGCTACACCTTC

d_gene: TRBD1
v_gene: TRBV24-1
abundance: many
j_gene: TRBJ2-1
CDR3aa: CATSGDRGHEQFF
CDR3nt: TGTGCCACCAGTGGGGACAGGGGACATGAGCAGTTCTTC

d_gene: TRBD2
v_gene: TRBV6-1
abundance: .
j_gene: TRBJ2-7
CDR3aa: CASSGLAGPGYEQYF
CDR3nt: TGTGCCAGCAGCGGACTAGCGGGTCCCGGCTACGAGCAGTACTTC

d_gene: TRBD1
v_gene: TRBV12-3/TRBV12-4
abundance: many
j_gene: TRBJ2-2
CDR3aa: CASSLGQSTGELFF
CDR3nt: TGTGCCAGCAGTTTGGGACAGTCCACCGGGGAGCTGTTTTTT

d_gene: .
v_gene: TRBV11-2
abundance: few
j_gene: TRBJ2-3
CDR3aa: CASSLRVRLGSTDTQYF
CDR3nt: TGTGCCAGCAGCTTACGGGTCCGGCTGGGGAGCACAGATACGCAGTATTTT

d_gene: TRBD1
v_gene: TRBV28
abundance: many
j_gene: TRBJ2-7
CDR3aa: CASSLGQGEQYF
CDR3nt: TGTGCCAGCAGCCTAGGACAGGGCGAGCAGTACTTC

d_gene: TRBD2
v_gene: TRBV4-1
abundance: .
j_gene: TRBJ2-7
CDR3aa: CASSQGLAGHSYEQYF
CDR3nt: TGCGCCAGCAGCCAAGGACTAGCGGGCCACTCCTACGAGCAGTACTTC

d_gene: .
v_gene: TRBV11-2
abundance: many
j_gene: TRBJ1-1
CDR3aa: CASSLGRGTEAFF
CDR3nt: TGTGCCAGCAGCTTAGGTCGGGGGACTGAAGCTTTCTTT

d_gene: TRBD1
v_gene: TRBV12-3/TRBV12-4
abundance: many
j_gene: TRBJ1-2
CDR3aa: CASSQRGQADYGYTF
CDR3nt: TGTGCCAGCAGCCAGAGGGGACAGGCGGACTATGGCTACACCTTC

d_gene: TRBD1
v_gene: TRBV6-1
abundance: few
j_gene: TRBJ2-1
CDR3aa: CASRGTGPNEQFF
CDR3nt: TGTGCCAGCAGGGGGACAGGGCCGAATGAGCAGTTCTTC

d_gene: TRBD2
v_gene: TRBV19
abundance: few
j_gene: TRBJ2-1
CDR3aa: CASSTTSGLALGNEQFF
CDR3nt: TGTGCCAGTAGTACTACTTCGGGACTAGCCTTGGGCAATGAGCAGTTCTTC

d_gene: .
v_gene: TRBV3-2
abundance: many
j_gene: TRBJ2-7
CDR3aa: CASSPSTYEQYF
CDR3nt: TGTGCCAGCAGCCCTTCCACCTACGAGCAGTACTTC

d_gene: .
v_gene: TRBV4-1
abundance: few
j_gene: TRBJ1-5
CDR3aa: CASSQVALNQPQHF
CDR3nt: TGCGCCAGCAGCCAAGTTGCCCTAAATCAGCCCCAGCATTTT

d_gene: TRBD1
v_gene: TRBV11-2
abundance: many
j_gene: TRBJ2-7
CDR3aa: CASNLLRTGPRGEQYF
CDR3nt: TGTGCCAGCAATCTCCTCCGGACAGGGCCCCGAGGCGAGCAGTACTTC

d_gene: TRBD2
v_gene: TRBV11-2
abundance: many
j_gene: TRBJ2-1
CDR3aa: CASSLDYRLAGGNEQFF
CDR3nt: TGTGCCAGCAGCTTAGATTACCGGCTAGCGGGAGGTAATGAGCAGTTCTTC

d_gene: TRBD2
v_gene: TRBV12-3/TRBV12-4
abundance: many
j_gene: TRBJ2-2
CDR3aa: CASSLKREGTGELFF
CDR3nt: TGTGCCAGCAGCTTGAAGCGGGAGGGTACCGGGGAGCTGTTTTTT

d_gene: .
v_gene: TRBV6-2/TRBV6-3
abundance: many
j_gene: TRBJ2-4
CDR3aa: CASSRGKEQGGGDIQYF
CDR3nt: TGTGCCAGCAGCCGAGGGAAGGAACAGGGAGGAGGGGACATTCAGTACTTC

d_gene: .
v_gene: TRBV28
abundance: many
j_gene: TRBJ2-2
CDR3aa: CASRPTGGDGELFF
CDR3nt: TGTGCCAGCAGGCCTACAGGGGGGGACGGGGAGCTGTTTTTT